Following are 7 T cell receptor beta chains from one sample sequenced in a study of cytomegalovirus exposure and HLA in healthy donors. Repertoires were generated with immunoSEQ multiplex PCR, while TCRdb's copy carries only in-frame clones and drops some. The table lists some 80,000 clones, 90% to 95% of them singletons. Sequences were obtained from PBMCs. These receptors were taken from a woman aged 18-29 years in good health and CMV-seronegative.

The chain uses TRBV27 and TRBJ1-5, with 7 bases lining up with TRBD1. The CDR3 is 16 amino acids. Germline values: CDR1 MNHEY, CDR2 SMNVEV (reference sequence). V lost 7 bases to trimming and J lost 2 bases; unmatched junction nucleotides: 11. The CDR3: CASKEEGARGNQPQHF. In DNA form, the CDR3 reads TGTGCCAGCAAAGAAGAGGGGGCGAGGGGCAATCAGCCCCAGCATTTT.

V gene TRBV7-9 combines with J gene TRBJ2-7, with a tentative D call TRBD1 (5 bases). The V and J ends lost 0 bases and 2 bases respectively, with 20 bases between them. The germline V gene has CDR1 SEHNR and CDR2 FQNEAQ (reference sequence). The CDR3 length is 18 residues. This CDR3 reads CASSLAQTAPGNPYEQYF. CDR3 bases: TGTGCCAGCAGCTTAGCGCAGACTGCGCCAGGGAACCCCTACGAGCAGTACTTC.

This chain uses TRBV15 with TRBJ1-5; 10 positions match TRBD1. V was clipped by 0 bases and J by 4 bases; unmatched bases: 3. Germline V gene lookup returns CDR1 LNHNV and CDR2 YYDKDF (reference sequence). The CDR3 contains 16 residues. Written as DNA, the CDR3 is TGTGCCACCAGCAGAGAGGGACAGGGGTGGAATCAGCCCCAGCATTTT. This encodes CATSREGQGWNQPQHF.

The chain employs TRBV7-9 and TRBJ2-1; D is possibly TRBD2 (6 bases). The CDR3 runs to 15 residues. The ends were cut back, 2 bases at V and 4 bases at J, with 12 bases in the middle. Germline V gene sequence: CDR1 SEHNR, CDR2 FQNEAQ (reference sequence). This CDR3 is CASSLLVGGYNEQFF. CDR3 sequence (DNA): TGTGCCAGCAGCTTATTGGTTGGGGGGTACAATGAGCAGTTCTTC.

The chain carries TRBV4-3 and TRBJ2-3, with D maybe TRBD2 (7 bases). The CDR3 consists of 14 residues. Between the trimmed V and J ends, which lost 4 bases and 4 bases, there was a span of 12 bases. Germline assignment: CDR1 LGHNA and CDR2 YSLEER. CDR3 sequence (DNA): TGCGCCAGCAGCCCCGGGGGGCTGGCAGATACGCAGTATTTT. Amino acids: CASSPGGLADTQYF.

CDR3 bases: TGTGCCAGCAGCTTGGCGGGGGGCGCGCACAATGAGCAGTTCTTC. Amino acids: CASSLAGGAHNEQFF. The rearrangement joins TRBV13 to TRBJ2-1, with TRBD2 matching over 8 bases. This CDR3 is built from 15 residues. CDR1 and CDR2 from the germline V gene are PRHDT and FYEKMQ (reference sequence). The V segment lost 3 bases and the J segment 5 bases; nucleotides outside the gene matches: 6. The whole variable domain, remainder taken from reference TRBV13 and TRBJ2-1, is AAGVIQSPRHLIKEKRETATLKCYPIPRHDTVYWYQQGPGQDPQFLISFYEKMQSDKGSIPDRFSAQQFSDYHSELNMSSLELGDSALYFCASSLAGGAHNEQFFGPGTRLTVL.

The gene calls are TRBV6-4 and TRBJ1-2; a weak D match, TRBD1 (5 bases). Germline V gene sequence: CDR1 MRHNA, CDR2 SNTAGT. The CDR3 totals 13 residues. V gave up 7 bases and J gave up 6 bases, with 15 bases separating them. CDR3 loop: CASNSQGRNGYTF. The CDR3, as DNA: TGTGCCAGCAACTCCCAGGGTAGGAATGGCTACACCTTC.